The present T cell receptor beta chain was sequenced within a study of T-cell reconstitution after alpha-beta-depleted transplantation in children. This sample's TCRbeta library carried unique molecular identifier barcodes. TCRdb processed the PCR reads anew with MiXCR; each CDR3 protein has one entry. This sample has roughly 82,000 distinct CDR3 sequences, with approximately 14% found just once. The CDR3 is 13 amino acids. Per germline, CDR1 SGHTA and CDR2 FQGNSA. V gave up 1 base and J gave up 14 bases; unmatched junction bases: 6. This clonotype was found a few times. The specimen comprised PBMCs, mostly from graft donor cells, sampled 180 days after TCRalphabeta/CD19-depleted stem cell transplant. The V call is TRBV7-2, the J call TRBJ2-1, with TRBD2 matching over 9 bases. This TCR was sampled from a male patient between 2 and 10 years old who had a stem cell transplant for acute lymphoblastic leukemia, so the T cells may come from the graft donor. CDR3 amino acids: CASSLDGGGAEFF. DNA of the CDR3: TGTGCCAGCAGCTTAGATGGCGGGGGGGCGGAGTTCTTC.